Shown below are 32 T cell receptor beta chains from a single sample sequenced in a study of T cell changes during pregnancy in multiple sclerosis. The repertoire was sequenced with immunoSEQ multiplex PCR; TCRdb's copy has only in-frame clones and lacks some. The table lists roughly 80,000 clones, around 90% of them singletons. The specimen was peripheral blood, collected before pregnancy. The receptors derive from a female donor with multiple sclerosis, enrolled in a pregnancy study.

CDR3 region: CASRTGGFYNEQFF. The CDR3 DNA is TGTGCTAGTAGGACAGGGGGCTTCTACAATGAGCAGTTCTTC. V is TRBV12-5 and J is TRBJ2-1; the match to TRBD1 covers 11 bases. J lost 3 bases, V lost 8 bases, and 3 bases had no gene match. CDR3 length: 14 residues. Germline V gene sequence: CDR1 LGHNT, CDR2 FRNRAP.

The CDR3 nucleotides are TGCGCCAGCAGCCGAGGGGAACCGGACAGGGTGTACACTGAAGCTTTCTTT. Its translation: CASSRGEPDRVYTEAFF. The V gene is TRBV4-1, the J gene TRBJ1-1, with TRBD1 matching over 8 bases. The CDR3 length is 17 residues. V shed 4 bases, J shed 3 bases, and the junction held 13 bases outside the gene matches. The germline gives CDR1 MGHRA, CDR2 YSYEKL.

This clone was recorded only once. The CDR3 sequence is CASSQAGHSLEKLFF. The CDR3 DNA reads TGTGCCAGCAGCCAAGCGGGACACTCTCTTGAAAAACTGTTTTTT. The chain joins TRBV14 to TRBJ1-4; possibly TRBD1 for D (6 bases). Germline lookup yields CDR1 SGHDN and CDR2 FVKESK. The CDR3 contains 15 residues. The germline V and J ends were trimmed by 1 base and 7 bases, with 13 bases remaining between them.

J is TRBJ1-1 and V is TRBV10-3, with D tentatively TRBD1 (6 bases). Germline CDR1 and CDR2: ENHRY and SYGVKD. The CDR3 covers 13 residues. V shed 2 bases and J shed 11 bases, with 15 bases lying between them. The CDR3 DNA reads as TGTGCCATCAGTGAGGGGGGCCTAGAGAGGGCTTTCTTT. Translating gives CAISEGGLERAFF.

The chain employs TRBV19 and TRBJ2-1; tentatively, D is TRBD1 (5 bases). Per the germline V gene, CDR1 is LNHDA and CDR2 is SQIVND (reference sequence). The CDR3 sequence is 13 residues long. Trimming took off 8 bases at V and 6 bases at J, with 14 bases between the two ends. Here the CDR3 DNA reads TGTGCCAGTTCGGACATAAGGGCCAATGAGCAGTTCTTC. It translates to CASSDIRANEQFF.

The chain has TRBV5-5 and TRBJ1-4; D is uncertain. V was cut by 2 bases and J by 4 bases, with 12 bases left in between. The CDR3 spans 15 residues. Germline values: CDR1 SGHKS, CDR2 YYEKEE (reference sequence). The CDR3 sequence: CASSFYGQRNEKLFF. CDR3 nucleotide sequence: TGTGCCAGCAGCTTCTATGGTCAGCGTAATGAAAAACTGTTTTTT.

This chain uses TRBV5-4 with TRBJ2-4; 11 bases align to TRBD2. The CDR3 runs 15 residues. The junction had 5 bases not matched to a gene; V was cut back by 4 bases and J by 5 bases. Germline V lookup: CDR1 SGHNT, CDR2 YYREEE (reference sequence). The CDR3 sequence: CASSHSGGAENIQYF. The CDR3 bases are TGTGCCAGCAGCCATAGCGGGGGGGCTGAAAACATTCAGTACTTC.

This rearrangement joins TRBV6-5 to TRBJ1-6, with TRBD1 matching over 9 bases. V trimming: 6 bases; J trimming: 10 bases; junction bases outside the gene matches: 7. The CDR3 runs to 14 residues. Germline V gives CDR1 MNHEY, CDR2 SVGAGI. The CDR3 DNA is TGTGCCAGCAGCTGGGACAGGGATCGATCACCCCTCCACTTT. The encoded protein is CASSWDRDRSPLHF.

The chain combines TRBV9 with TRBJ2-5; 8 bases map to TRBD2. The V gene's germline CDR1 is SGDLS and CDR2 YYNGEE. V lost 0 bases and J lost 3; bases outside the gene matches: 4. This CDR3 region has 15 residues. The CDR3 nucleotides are TGTGCCAGCAGCGTAGCCATGCGGGGGGAAGAGACCCAGTACTTC. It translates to CASSVAMRGEETQYF.

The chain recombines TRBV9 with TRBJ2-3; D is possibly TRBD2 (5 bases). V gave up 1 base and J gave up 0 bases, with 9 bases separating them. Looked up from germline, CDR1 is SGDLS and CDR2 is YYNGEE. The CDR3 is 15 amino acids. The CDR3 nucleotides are TGTGCCAGCAGCGTATTGGAGGCTAGCACAGATACGCAGTATTTT. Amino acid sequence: CASSVLEASTDTQYF.

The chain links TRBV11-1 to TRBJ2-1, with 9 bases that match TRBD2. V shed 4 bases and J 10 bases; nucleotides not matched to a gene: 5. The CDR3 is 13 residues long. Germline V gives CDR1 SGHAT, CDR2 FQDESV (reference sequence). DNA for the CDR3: TGTGCCAGCAGCTCCAGCGGGGGGAGGGAGCAGTTCTTC. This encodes CASSSSGGREQFF. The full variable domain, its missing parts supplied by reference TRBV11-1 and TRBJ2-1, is EAEVAQSPRYKITEKSQAVAFWCDPISGHATLYWYRQILGQGPELLVQFQDESVVDDSQLPKDRFSAERLKGVDSTLKIQPAELGDSAMYLCASSSSGGREQFFGPGTRLTVL.

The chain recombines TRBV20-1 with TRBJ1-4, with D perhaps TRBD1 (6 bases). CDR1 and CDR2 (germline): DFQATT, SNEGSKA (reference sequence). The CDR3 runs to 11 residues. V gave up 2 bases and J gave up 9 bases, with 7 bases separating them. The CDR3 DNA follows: TGCAGTGCTAGAACAGGGCAAAAACTGTTTTTT. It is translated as CSARTGQKLFF.

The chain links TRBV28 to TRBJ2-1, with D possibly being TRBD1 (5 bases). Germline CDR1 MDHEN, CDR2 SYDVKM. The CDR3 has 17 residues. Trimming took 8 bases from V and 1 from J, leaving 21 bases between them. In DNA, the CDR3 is TGTGCCAGCTCGCCAGGGCGTCTCGTTACTTCCTACAATGAGCAGTTCTTC. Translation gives CASSPGRLVTSYNEQFF.

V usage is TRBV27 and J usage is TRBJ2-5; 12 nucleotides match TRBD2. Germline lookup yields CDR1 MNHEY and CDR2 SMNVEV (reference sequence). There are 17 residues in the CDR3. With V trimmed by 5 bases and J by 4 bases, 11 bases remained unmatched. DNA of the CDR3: TGTGCCAGCAGTCCCCGACTAGCGGGGGCGGCAATAGAGACCCAGTACTTC. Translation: CASSPRLAGAAIETQYF.

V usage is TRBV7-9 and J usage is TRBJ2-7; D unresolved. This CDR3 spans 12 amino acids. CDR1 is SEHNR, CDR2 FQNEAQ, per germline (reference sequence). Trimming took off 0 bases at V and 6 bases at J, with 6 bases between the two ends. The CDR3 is CASSLASFEQYF. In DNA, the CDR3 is TGTGCCAGCAGCTTAGCGTCGTTCGAGCAGTACTTC. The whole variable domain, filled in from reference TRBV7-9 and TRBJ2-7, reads DTGVSQNPRHKITKRGQNVTFRCDPISEHNRLYWYRQTLGQGPEFLTYFQNEAQLEKSRLLSDRFSAERPKGSFSTLEIQRTEQGDSAMYLCASSLASFEQYFGPGTRLTVT.

The CDR3 region is CASIGDSPLHF. The CDR3 bases are TGTGCCAGCATCGGGGATTCACCCCTCCACTTT. The chain has TRBV6-1 and TRBJ1-6; D is ambiguous. CDR1 and CDR2 (germline): MNHNS, SASEGT. V gave up 7 bases and J gave up 8 bases, with 6 bases separating them. This CDR3 region has 11 residues.

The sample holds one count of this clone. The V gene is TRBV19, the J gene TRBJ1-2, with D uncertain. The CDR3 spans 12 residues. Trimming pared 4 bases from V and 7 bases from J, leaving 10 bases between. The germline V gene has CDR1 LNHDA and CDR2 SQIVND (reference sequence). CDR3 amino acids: CASSTWGGGYTF. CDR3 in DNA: TGTGCCAGTAGTACGTGGGGAGGTGGCTACACCTTC.

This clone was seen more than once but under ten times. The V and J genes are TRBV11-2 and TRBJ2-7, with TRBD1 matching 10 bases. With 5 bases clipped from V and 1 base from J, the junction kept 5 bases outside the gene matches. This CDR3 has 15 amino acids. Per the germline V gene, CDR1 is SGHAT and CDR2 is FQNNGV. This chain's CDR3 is CASSNDRGRSYEQYF. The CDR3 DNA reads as TGTGCCAGCAGCAACGACAGGGGGCGATCCTACGAGCAGTACTTC.

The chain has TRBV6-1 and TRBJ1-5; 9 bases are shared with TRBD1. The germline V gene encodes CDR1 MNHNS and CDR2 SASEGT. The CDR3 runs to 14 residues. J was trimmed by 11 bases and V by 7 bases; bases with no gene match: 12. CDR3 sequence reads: CASKNGQGSVTQHF. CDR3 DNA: TGTGCCAGCAAAAACGGACAGGGGAGTGTGACCCAGCATTTT.

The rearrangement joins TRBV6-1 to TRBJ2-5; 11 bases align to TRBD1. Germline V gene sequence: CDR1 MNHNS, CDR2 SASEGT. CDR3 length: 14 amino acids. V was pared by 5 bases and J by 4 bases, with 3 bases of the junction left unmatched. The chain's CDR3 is CASSRTGGIETQYF. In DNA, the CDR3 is TGTGCCAGCAGTAGGACAGGGGGCATAGAGACCCAGTACTTC.

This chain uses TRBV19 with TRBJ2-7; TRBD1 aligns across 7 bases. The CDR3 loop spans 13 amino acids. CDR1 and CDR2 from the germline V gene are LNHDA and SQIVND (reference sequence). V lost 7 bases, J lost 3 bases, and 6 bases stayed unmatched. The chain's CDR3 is CASNQPGGYEQYF. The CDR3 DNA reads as TGTGCCAGTAACCAACCAGGGGGCTACGAGCAGTACTTC.

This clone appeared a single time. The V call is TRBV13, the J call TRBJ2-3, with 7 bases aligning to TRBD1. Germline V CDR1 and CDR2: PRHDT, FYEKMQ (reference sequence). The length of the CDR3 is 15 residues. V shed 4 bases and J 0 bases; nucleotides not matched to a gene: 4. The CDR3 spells CASSSGTVSTDTQYF. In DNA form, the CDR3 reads TGTGCCAGCAGCTCAGGGACAGTCAGCACAGATACGCAGTATTTT.

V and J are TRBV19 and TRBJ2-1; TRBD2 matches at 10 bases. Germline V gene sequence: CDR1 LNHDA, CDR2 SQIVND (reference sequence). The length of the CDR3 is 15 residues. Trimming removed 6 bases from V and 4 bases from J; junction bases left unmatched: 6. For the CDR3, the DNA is TGTGCCAGTAGGGAACTAGCGGGGCCTTACAATGAGCAGTTCTTC. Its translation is CASRELAGPYNEQFF. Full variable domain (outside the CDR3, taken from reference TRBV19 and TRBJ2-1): DGGITQSPKYLFRKEGQNVTLSCEQNLNHDAMYWYRQDPGQGLRLIYYSQIVNDFQKGDIAEGYSVSREKKESFPLTVTSAQKNPTAFYLCASRELAGPYNEQFFGPGTRLTVL.

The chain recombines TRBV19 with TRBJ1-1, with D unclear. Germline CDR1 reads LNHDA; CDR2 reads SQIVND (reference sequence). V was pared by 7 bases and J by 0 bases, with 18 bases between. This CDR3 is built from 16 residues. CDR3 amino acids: CASTMGPRGLNTEAFF. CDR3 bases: TGTGCCAGTACCATGGGTCCCCGGGGATTGAACACTGAAGCTTTCTTT. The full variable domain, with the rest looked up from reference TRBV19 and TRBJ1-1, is DGGITQSPKYLFRKEGQNVTLSCEQNLNHDAMYWYRQDPGQGLRLIYYSQIVNDFQKGDIAEGYSVSREKKESFPLTVTSAQKNPTAFYLCASTMGPRGLNTEAFFGQGTRLTVV.

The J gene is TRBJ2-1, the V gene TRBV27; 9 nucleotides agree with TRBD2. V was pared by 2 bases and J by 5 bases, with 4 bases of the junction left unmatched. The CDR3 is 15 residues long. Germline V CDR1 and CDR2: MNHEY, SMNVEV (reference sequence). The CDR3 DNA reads TGTGCCAGCAGTTTAGCGGGGGGGGTAGACAATGAGCAGTTCTTC. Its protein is CASSLAGGVDNEQFF.

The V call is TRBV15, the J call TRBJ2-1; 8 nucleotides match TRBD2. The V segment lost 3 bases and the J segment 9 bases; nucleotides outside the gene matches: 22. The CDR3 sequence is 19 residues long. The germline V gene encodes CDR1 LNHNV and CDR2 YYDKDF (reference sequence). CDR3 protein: CATSSPETRGARFRGEQFF. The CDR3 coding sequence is TGTGCCACCAGCAGCCCTGAGACGCGGGGGGCTCGATTTCGGGGTGAGCAGTTCTTC.

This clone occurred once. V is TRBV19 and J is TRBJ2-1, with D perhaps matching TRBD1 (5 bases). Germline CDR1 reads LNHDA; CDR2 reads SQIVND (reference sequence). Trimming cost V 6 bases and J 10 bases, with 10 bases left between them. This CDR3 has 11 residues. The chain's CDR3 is CASRLGREQFF. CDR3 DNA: TGTGCCAGTAGACTGGGGCGGGAGCAGTTCTTC.

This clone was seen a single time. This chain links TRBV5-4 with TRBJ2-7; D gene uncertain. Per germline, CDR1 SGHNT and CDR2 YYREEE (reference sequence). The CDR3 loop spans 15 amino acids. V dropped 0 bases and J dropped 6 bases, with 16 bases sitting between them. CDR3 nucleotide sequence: TGTGCCAGCAGCTTGGCGCCGGTCCAACCGGGCGAGCAGTACTTC. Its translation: CASSLAPVQPGEQYF.

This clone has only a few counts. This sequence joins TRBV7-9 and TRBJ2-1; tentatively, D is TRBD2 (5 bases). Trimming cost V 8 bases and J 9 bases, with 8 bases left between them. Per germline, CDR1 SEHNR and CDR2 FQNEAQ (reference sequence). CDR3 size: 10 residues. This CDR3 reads CASRGPEQFF. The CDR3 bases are TGTGCCAGCCGCGGGCCTGAGCAGTTCTTC.

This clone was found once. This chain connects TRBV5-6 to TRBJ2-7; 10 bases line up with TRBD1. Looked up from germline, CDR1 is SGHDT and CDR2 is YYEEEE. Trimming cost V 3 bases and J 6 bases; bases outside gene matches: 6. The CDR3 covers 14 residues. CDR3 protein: CASSSTGTGVEQYF. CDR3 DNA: TGTGCCAGCAGCTCCACCGGGACAGGGGTCGAGCAGTACTTC.

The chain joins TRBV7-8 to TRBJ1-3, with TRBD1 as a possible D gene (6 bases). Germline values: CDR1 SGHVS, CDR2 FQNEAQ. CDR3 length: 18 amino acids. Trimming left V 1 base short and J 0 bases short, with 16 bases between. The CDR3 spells CASSLGRTDLYSGNTIYF. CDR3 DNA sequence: TGTGCCAGCAGCTTAGGCAGGACAGACCTCTACTCTGGAAACACCATATATTTT.

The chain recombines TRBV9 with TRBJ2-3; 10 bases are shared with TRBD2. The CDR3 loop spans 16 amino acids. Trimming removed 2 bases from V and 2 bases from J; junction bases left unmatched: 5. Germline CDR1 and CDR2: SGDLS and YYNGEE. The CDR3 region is CASSVIAGGATDTQYF. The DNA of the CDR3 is TGTGCCAGCAGCGTTATAGCGGGGGGTGCCACAGATACGCAGTATTTT.